The clone carrying this T cell receptor (beta chain) was observed a few times. This sample was included in a study of early T cells in non-severe SARS-CoV-2 infection. Individual cDNA molecules received unique molecular identifiers. TCRdb analysed the 5' RACE reads with MiXCR anew, one entry per CDR3 protein. The sample includes 85,000 to 95,000 distinct CDR3 sequences, roughly 15% of them seen just once. The V end was cut by 0 bases, the J end by 3 bases, with 6 bases between. The CDR3 runs to 13 residues. Germline CDR1 and CDR2: MGHRA and YSYEKL. The J gene is TRBJ2-7, the V gene TRBV4-1; D is undetermined. Sequences were derived from whole blood, sampled at baseline. The receptor's source is an adult who was a healthcare worker with PCR-confirmed SARS-CoV-2 infection or an uninfected control (not recorded which). Written as DNA, the CDR3 is TGCGCCAGCAGCCAAGAGGTCAACTACGAGCAGTACTTC. It yields the protein CASSQEVNYEQYF.